The rows below give T cell receptor beta chains drawn from one sample of a study of lymphopenia after photon versus proton radiotherapy. This table comes from immunoSEQ multiplex PCR, and its TCRdb copy is limited to in-frame clones, with some not included. The sample lists roughly 65,000 clones; roughly 93% were seen once. The material sequenced was peripheral blood, taken from a patient treated with photon-based radiotherapy. The source is a woman aged 70-85 years with pancreatic cancer. CDR3s include the opening cysteine and the closing phenylalanine or tryptophan. D genes are given only for firm matches. Clone size is shown for a subset of rows, as once, few, many or a class of expanded clone.

d_call | j_call | v_call | clone_size | cdr3_nt | cdr3_aa
. | TRBJ2-7 | TRBV7-9 | . | TGTGCCAGCAGTCAACAGGGACTCTCCTACGAGCAGTACTTC | CASSQQGLSYEQYF
. | TRBJ1-5 | TRBV28 | once | TGTGCCAGCAGCTCCCAACGACAGGTGCCGCCCCAGCATTTT | CASSSQRQVPPQHF
. | TRBJ2-5 | TRBV18 | few | TGTGCCAGCTCACCACCGGGGCAGGATCTCGAGACCCAGTACTTC | CASSPPGQDLETQYF
. | TRBJ1-2 | TRBV5-1 | few | TGCGCCAGCAGCTTGGCCCCAGACAATAGCTATGGCTACACCTTC | CASSLAPDNSYGYTF
. | TRBJ2-1 | TRBV7-8 | . | TGTGCCAGCAGCCTCGGGAGAAACAATGAGCAGTTCTTC | CASSLGRNNEQFF
TRBD2 | TRBJ2-3 | TRBV7-3 | once | TGTGCCAGCAGCTTAGGAGCGGGAGGCGGCACAGATACGCAGTATTTT | CASSLGAGGGTDTQYF
TRBD2 | TRBJ2-3 | TRBV5-4 | . | TGTGCCAGCAGCTCCGAACTAGCGGGAGTCTCGGTGGGCACAGATACGCAGTATTTT | CASSSELAGVSVGTDTQYF
. | TRBJ2-3 | TRBV21-1 | . | TGTGCCAGCAGCACTCACGAGACAGATACGCAGTATTTT | CASSTHETDTQYF
. | TRBJ1-2 | TRBV5-8 | . | TGTGCCAGCAGCTTCGGAGGGCGCAACTATGGCTACACCTTC | CASSFGGRNYGYTF
. | TRBJ1-5 | TRBV11-2 | . | TGTGCCAGCAGCTTAGAACGCAATCAGCCCCAGCATTTT | CASSLERNQPQHF
. | TRBJ2-1 | TRBV9 | few | TGTGCCAGCAGCGTAGCTGATCAGCGGAGCTCCTACAATGAGCAGTTCTTC | CASSVADQRSSYNEQFF
TRBD1 | TRBJ2-3 | TRBV4-3 | . | TGCGCCAGCAGCCAACAACCTCTGACAGGGGGCACAGATACGCAGTATTTT | CASSQQPLTGGTDTQYF
. | TRBJ2-5 | TRBV9 | once | TGTGCCAGCAGCGTAGCTCCGAGGGGAGAGACCCAGTACTTC | CASSVAPRGETQYF
. | TRBJ2-5 | TRBV15 | . | TGTGCCACCAGCAAGGGTGCAGAGGTGGGCCAAGAGACCCAGTACTTC | CATSKGAEVGQETQYF
. | TRBJ2-3 | TRBV18 | . | TGTGCCAGCTCACCAGGCAGAAACACAGATACGCAGTATTTT | CASSPGRNTDTQYF
TRBD1 | TRBJ1-4 | TRBV29-1 | . | TGCAGCGGTACGACAGGGGAGAAACTGTTTTTT | CSGTTGEKLFF
. | TRBJ1-5 | TRBV5-8 | . | TGTGCCAGCACCCTACTCAATCAGCCCCAGCATTTT | CASTLLNQPQHF
. | TRBJ1-5 | TRBV4-3 | once | TGCGCCAGGTTCCTTCTACGGGGCGGATCCAATCAGCCCCAGCATTTT | CARFLLRGGSNQPQHF
TRBD2 | TRBJ2-5 | TRBV6-1 | . | TGTGCCAGCAGTGTATGGACTAGTGCAGAGACCCAGTACTTC | CASSVWTSAETQYF
TRBD1 | TRBJ2-3 | TRBV5-1 | . | TGCGCCAGCAGCCAAGGACAGGGGGCCGGCCATACGCAGTATTTT | CASSQGQGAGHTQYF
TRBD1 | TRBJ2-1 | TRBV5-8 | . | TGTGCCAGCACCCTGGAGGGGACAGGGTACAATGAGCAGTTCTTC | CASTLEGTGYNEQFF
. | TRBJ2-1 | TRBV4-3 | . | TGCGCCAGCAGCCCTTTTCTCCCCGTGTACAATGAGCAGTTCTTC | CASSPFLPVYNEQFF
. | TRBJ2-7 | TRBV7-9 | . | TGTGCCAGCAGCTCGTCGTCGGTGGGGACAAGCGAGCAGTACTTC | CASSSSSVGTSEQYF
. | TRBJ2-1 | TRBV4-3 | once | TGCGCCAGCAGCCAAGAGAGCAGGAGGGGATACAATGAGCAGTTCTTC | CASSQESRRGYNEQFF
TRBD2 | TRBJ2-3 | TRBV19 | . | TGTGCCAGTAGTATATCCCGGGGTAGCGGGAGAACGGATACGCAGTATTTT | CASSISRGSGRTDTQYF
. | TRBJ2-3 | TRBV5-5 | . | TGTGCCAGCAGCTGGGACAGAGGAGGGCTGGATACGCAGTATTTT | CASSWDRGGLDTQYF
TRBD2 | TRBJ2-5 | TRBV2 | few | TGTGCCAGTCGGGAGGGGGACGAGACCCAGTACTTC | CASREGDETQYF
TRBD2 | TRBJ2-2 | TRBV5-1 | . | TGCGCCAGCAGTTTAGGGACTAGCGCCCGGCAGGGCGGGGAGCTGTTTTTT | CASSLGTSARQGGELFF
TRBD1 | TRBJ1-1 | TRBV19 | . | TGTGCCAGTAGTACCGCGGGGCAGGGGGCGCGCACTGAAGCTTTCTTT | CASSTAGQGARTEAFF
. | TRBJ1-2 | TRBV19 | medium-sized | TGTGCCAGTAGCTTTTCGACTGCTATTCTAGCCGGCTACACCTTC | CASSFSTAILAGYTF
. | TRBJ2-1 | TRBV5-1 | . | TGCGCCAGCAGCTTGGCCGGGTCCCATGAGCAGTTCTTC | CASSLAGSHEQFF
. | TRBJ2-7 | TRBV29-1 | once | TGCAGCGTTCTGACAGCTAACTACGAGCAGTACTTC | CSVLTANYEQYF
TRBD2 | TRBJ2-1 | TRBV9 | . | TGTGCCAGCAGCGCCGGACTAGCCGCCTACAATGAGCAGTTCTTC | CASSAGLAAYNEQFF
. | TRBJ2-7 | TRBV19 | once | TGTGCCAGTAGTATCGGGCCCTCCTACGAGCAGTACTTC | CASSIGPSYEQYF
. | TRBJ1-2 | TRBV6-5 | . | TGTGCCAGCAGACCCCCGAGAGGAGGACATGCTGGCTACACCTTC | CASRPPRGGHAGYTF
TRBD2 | TRBJ2-1 | TRBV7-3 | . | TGTGCCAGCAGCTTAAAGGGTAGCGGGAGGCTCGGGTACAATGAGCAGTTCTTC | CASSLKGSGRLGYNEQFF
. | TRBJ2-3 | TRBV5-1 | . | TGCGCCAGCAGCTTGGGCGGAACAGGAGATACGCAGTATTTT | CASSLGGTGDTQYF
TRBD2 | TRBJ2-2 | TRBV28 | . | TGTGCCAGCAGCCCACTAGCGGCTACCGGGGAGCTGTTTTTT | CASSPLAATGELFF
. | TRBJ2-1 | TRBV5-1 | . | TGCGCCAGCAGCTTGGAAGAGGGGAAGTTGGGGGAAACGTACAATGAGCAGTTCTTC | CASSLEEGKLGETYNEQFF
. | TRBJ1-5 | TRBV2 | . | TGTGCCAGCAGTGAAATGAGGGGCTCCGGAAGCAATCAGCCCCAGCATTTT | CASSEMRGSGSNQPQHF
. | TRBJ2-3 | TRBV5-1 | . | TGCGCCAGCAGCTTGGCCCCCACGGCAGGATCAGATACGCAGTATTTT | CASSLAPTAGSDTQYF
TRBD1 | TRBJ2-7 | TRBV28 | few | TGTGCCAGCACCTCGGGACAGGGGACCTACGAGCAGTACTTC | CASTSGQGTYEQYF
TRBD1 | TRBJ2-3 | TRBV5-4 | . | TGTGCCAGCAGTCGGGACAGGGAAAGCACAGATACGCAGTATTTT | CASSRDRESTDTQYF
. | TRBJ2-2 | TRBV5-1 | . | TGCGCCAGCAGCTTGGCGGGGTCGAACACCGGGGAGCTGTTTTTT | CASSLAGSNTGELFF
TRBD2 | TRBJ2-7 | TRBV4-3 | . | TGCGCCAGCAGCCATCCTAGTTGGGGGGGGGCCTACGAGCAGTACTTC | CASSHPSWGGAYEQYF
. | TRBJ2-7 | TRBV6-6 | . | TGTGCCAGCAGTTCGGTATCCCGGGAGCAGTACTTC | CASSSVSREQYF
. | TRBJ2-1 | TRBV15 | . | TGTGCCACCAGCAGAGAGACCCTTGGGCCTTGGGAGCAGTTCTTC | CATSRETLGPWEQFF
. | TRBJ2-7 | TRBV2 | . | TGTGCCAGCAGTGAAACACTCTACGAGCAGTACTTC | CASSETLYEQYF
. | TRBJ2-7 | TRBV30 | . | TGTGCCTGGAGTGCTGGATACGAGCAGTACTTC | CAWSAGYEQYF
. | TRBJ1-1 | TRBV29-1 | few | TGCAGCGTTGATAGGGCAGAACGTCATGAAGCTTTCTTT | CSVDRAERHEAFF
. | TRBJ2-1 | TRBV7-9 | . | TGTGCCAGCAGCGGAGAAAGGGGGAAGAATGAGCAGTTCTTC | CASSGERGKNEQFF
TRBD1 | TRBJ1-1 | TRBV7-6 | once | TGTGCCAGCAGCTCAGGGAGGGGGATACAGGGGTTCGTTGAAGCTTTCTTT | CASSSGRGIQGFVEAFF
. | TRBJ2-7 | TRBV18 | . | TGTGCCAGCTCACCTCGGGACACGGCCTACGAGCAGTACTTC | CASSPRDTAYEQYF